The 14 T cell receptor beta chains below were found in one sample sequenced in a study of T cells after yellow fever vaccination. TCRdb reanalysed the 5' RACE reads using MiXCR and keeps one entry per CDR3 protein. Here the sample spans about 630,000 distinct CDR3 sequences, over 9% being singletons. The sample was PBMCs, taken on the day of the yellow fever booster vaccination. The origin of the receptors is a young man who received the YFV17D yellow fever vaccine.

The chain uses TRBV11-2 and TRBJ2-3, with D perhaps TRBD1 (5 bases). V was shortened by 3 bases and J by 8 bases, with 15 bases between the two germline ends. This CDR3 is built from 14 residues. Germline CDR1 reads SGHAT; CDR2 reads FQNNGV. The CDR3 region is CASSFGRPGATQYF. CDR3 coding DNA: TGTGCCAGCAGCTTCGGACGCCCTGGGGCTACGCAGTATTTT. The variable domain in full, completed from reference TRBV11-2 and TRBJ2-3, reads EAGVAQSPRYKIIEKRQSVAFWCNPISGHATLYWYQQILGQGPKLLIQFQNNGVVDDSQLPKDRFSAERLKGVDSTLKIQPAKLEDSAVYLCASSFGRPGATQYFGPGTRLTVL.

This clonotype has a handful of counts. The chain carries TRBV20-1 and TRBJ2-7, with TRBD2 identical over 8 bases. V was clipped by 6 bases and J by 6 bases; unmatched bases: 4. Per the germline V gene, CDR1 is DFQATT and CDR2 is SNEGSKA (reference sequence). This CDR3 has 11 residues. CDR3 nucleotide sequence: TGCAGTGCGGGTGCGGGGGGCGAGCAGTACTTC. Protein product: CSAGAGGEQYF.

The table lists this clonotype with a few counts. The chain joins TRBV7-2 to TRBJ2-2; tentative D call: TRBD1 (5 bases). V dropped 1 base and J dropped 4 bases, with 10 bases sitting between them. This CDR3 region has 15 residues. Germline CDR1 and CDR2: SGHTA and FQGNSA. The CDR3 reads CASSLGQGFTGELFF. CDR3 coding DNA: TGTGCCAGCAGCTTAGGCCAGGGATTCACCGGGGAGCTGTTTTTT.

V gene TRBV5-1 combines with J gene TRBJ1-4, with TRBD1 identical over 7 bases. The CDR3 consists of 18 residues. Germline assignment: CDR1 SGHRS and CDR2 YFSETQ. The V segment lost 4 bases and the J segment 0 bases; nucleotides outside the gene matches: 12. The CDR3 loop is CASSHGQETFATNEKLFF. The CDR3 region has the DNA TGCGCCAGCAGCCACGGACAGGAGACCTTTGCAACTAATGAAAAACTGTTTTTT.

V and J are TRBV6-2 or TRBV6-3 and TRBJ2-7, with D possibly TRBD2 on 7 matching bases. Germline CDR1 reads MNHEY; CDR2 reads SVGEGT. CDR3 length: 11 amino acids. Trimming shortened V by 11 bases and J by 2 bases, and 10 bases separated the two germline ends. CDR3 DNA: TGTGCCGCGGGGGCCGCCTACGAGCAGTACTTC. Protein: CAAGAAYEQYF.

CDR3 coding DNA: TGTGCCAGCAGTTCCGGGACTAGCGGGTACACAGATACGCAGTATTTT. It translates to CASSSGTSGYTDTQYF. This rearrangement joins TRBV6-5 to TRBJ2-3; 12 bases agree with TRBD2. The CDR3 spans 16 residues. In germline, CDR1 is MNHEY, CDR2 SVGAGI. V shed 4 bases and J 2 bases; nucleotides not matched to a gene: 4.

The chain combines TRBV29-1 with TRBJ2-5; possible D gene TRBD2, 6 bases. The CDR3 sequence is 13 residues long. Germline-derived CDR1 and CDR2 are SQVTM and ANQGSEA. V lost 3 bases and J lost 5, with 13 bases in between. CDR3 sequence: CSVDGGPFETQYF. The CDR3 DNA reads as TGCAGCGTTGACGGGGGACCGTTTGAGACCCAGTACTTC.

The chain recombines TRBV6-2 or TRBV6-3 with TRBJ2-6; 8 bases are shared with TRBD1. In germline, CDR1 is MNHEY, CDR2 SVGEGT. The CDR3 is 19 amino acids. Losses at the gene ends were 2 bases for V and 0 bases for J; bases not matched to a gene: 9. The CDR3 coding sequence is TGTGCCAGCAGTTACCCCCGACAGGGGAAAATCTCTGGGGCCAACGTCCTGACTTTC. The encoded protein is CASSYPRQGKISGANVLTF.

This clonotype has more than one count but fewer than ten. The rearrangement joins TRBV20-1 to TRBJ2-2; D uncertain. The CDR3 contains 13 residues. CDR1 and CDR2 from the germline V gene are DFQATT and SNEGSKA (reference sequence). V was clipped by 3 bases and J by 3 bases, with 8 bases between them. The CDR3 DNA reads as TGCAGTGCTAGTTATCGATACACCGGGGAGCTGTTTTTT. This gives the protein CSASYRYTGELFF.

This chain uses TRBV5-1 with TRBJ2-2; D might be TRBD2 (5 bases). Germline V gene sequence: CDR1 SGHRS, CDR2 YFSETQ. The CDR3 is made up of 15 amino acids. V lost 4 bases to trimming and J lost 3 bases, with 13 bases between them. CDR3 sequence: CASSRGSSDTGELFF. The CDR3 DNA sequence: TGCGCCAGCAGCCGAGGGTCGTCGGACACCGGGGAGCTGTTTTTT.

This clonotype was seen a few times. CDR3 DNA sequence: TGTGCCAGCAGTCTCAGACTAGCGGGAGGGCCTTACAATGAGCAGTTCTTC. Translated, it gives CASSLRLAGGPYNEQFF. This chain links TRBV12-3 or TRBV12-4 with TRBJ2-1; TRBD2 matches 14 bases. CDR3 length: 17 amino acids. V gave up 5 bases and J gave up 4 bases; unmatched junction bases: 7.

This clonotype has only a few counts. The chain joins TRBV28 to TRBJ2-2, with 7 bases fitting TRBD2. CDR1 is MDHEN and CDR2 is SYDVKM in the germline V gene. Germline trimming cut 4 bases from V and 2 bases from J; bases unmatched to any gene: 7. The CDR3 has 16 amino acids. CDR3 DNA: TGTGCCAGCAGTTCTTCCGGGACTATTAACACCGGGGAGCTGTTTTTT. As protein: CASSSSGTINTGELFF.

This clonotype was observed a handful of times. The CDR3 DNA sequence: TGTGCCAGCAACCCCCGGGACAGGGCTAACACCGGGGAGCTGTTTTTT. This encodes CASNPRDRANTGELFF. The J gene is TRBJ2-2, the V gene TRBV12-3 or TRBV12-4; 9 bases fit TRBD1. J gave up 2 bases and V 7 bases, and 8 bases lay outside the gene matches. The CDR3 sequence is 16 residues long.

The gene calls are TRBV7-6 and TRBJ2-7; 10 bases align to TRBD2. Germline V lookup: CDR1 SGHVS, CDR2 FNYEAQ. J gave up 5 bases and V 11 bases, and 15 bases lay outside the gene matches. This CDR3 has 15 amino acids. As DNA, the CDR3 is TGTGCCCTCGCCTTCCTAGCGGGAGATACCGACGAGCAGTACTTC. Translation: CALAFLAGDTDEQYF.